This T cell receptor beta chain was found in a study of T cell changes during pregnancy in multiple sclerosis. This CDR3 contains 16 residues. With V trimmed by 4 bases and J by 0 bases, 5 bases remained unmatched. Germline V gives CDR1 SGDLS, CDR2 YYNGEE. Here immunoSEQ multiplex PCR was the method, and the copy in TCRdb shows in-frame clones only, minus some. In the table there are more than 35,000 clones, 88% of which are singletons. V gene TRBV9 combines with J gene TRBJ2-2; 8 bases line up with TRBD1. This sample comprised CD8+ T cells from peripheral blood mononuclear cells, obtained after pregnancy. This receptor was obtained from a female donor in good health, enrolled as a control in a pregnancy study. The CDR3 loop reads CASSPTQGANTGELFF. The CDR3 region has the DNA TGTGCCAGCAGCCCGACACAGGGGGCGAACACCGGGGAGCTGTTTTTT.